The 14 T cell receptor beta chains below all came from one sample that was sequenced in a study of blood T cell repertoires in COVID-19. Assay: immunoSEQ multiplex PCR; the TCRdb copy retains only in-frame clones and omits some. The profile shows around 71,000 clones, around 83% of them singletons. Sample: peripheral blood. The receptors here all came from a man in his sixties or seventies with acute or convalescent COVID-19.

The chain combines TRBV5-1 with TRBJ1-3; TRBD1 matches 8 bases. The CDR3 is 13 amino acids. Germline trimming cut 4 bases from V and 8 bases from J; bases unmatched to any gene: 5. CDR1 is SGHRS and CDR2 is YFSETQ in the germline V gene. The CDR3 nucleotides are TGCGCCAGCAGCGAAGAACAGGGGGACACCATATATTTT. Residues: CASSEEQGDTIYF.

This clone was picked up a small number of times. The CDR3, as DNA: TGTGCCAGCAGCTTAGAGGGTTGGCAGGGAGGCTCACCCCTCCACTTT. This encodes CASSLEGWQGGSPLHF. The chain is built from TRBV7-6 and TRBJ1-6, with D perhaps matching TRBD1 (5 bases). This CDR3 is built from 16 residues. V lost 1 base, J lost 10 bases, and 17 bases lay in between. From germline, CDR1 is SGHVS and CDR2 FNYEAQ.

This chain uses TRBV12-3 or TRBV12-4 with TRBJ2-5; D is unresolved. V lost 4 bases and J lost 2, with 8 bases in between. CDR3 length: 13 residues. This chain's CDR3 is CASSYELQETQYF. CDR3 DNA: TGTGCCAGCAGTTACGAGCTGCAAGAGACCCAGTACTTC.

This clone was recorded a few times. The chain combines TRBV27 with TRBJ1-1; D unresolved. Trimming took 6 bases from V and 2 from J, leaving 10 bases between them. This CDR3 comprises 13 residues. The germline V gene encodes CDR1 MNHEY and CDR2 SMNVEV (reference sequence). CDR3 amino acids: CASRRHGNTEAFF. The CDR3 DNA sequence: TGTGCCAGCAGGAGACATGGAAACACTGAAGCTTTCTTT.

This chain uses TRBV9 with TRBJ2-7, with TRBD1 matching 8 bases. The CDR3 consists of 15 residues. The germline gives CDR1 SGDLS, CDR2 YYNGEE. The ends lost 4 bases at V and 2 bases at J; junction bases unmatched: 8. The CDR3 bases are TGTGCCAGCAGCCTCGAAGGACAGGGAACCTACGAGCAGTACTTC. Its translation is CASSLEGQGTYEQYF.

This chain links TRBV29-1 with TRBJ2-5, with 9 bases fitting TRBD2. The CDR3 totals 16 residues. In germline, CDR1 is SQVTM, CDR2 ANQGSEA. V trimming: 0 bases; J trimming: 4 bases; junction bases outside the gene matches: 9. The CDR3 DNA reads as TGCAGCGTTGAAGATCAGGTTAGCGGGAGTGGAGAGACCCAGTACTTC. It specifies CSVEDQVSGSGETQYF. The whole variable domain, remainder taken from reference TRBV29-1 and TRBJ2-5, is SAVISQKPSRDICQRGTSLTIQCQVDSQVTMMFWYRQQPGQSLTLIATANQGSEATYESGFVIDKFPISRPNLTFSTLTVSNMSPEDSSIYLCSVEDQVSGSGETQYFGPGTRLLVL.

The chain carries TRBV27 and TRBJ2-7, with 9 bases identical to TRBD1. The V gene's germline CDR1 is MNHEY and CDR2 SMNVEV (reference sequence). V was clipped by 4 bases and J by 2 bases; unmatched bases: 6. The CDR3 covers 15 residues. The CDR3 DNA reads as TGTGCCAGCAGTTACGGGACAGGGAACACCTACGAGCAGTACTTC. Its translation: CASSYGTGNTYEQYF.

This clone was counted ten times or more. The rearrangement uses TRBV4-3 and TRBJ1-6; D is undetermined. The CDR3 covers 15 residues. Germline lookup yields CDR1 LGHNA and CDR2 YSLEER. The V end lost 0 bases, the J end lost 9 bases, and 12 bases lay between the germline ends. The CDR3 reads CASSQDGQVASPLHF. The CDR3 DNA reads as TGCGCCAGCAGCCAAGACGGCCAGGTCGCTTCACCCCTCCACTTT.

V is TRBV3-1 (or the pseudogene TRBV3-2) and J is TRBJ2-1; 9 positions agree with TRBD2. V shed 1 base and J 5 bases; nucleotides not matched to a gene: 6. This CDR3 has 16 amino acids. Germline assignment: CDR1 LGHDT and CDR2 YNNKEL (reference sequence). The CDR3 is CASSQGLAGLNNEQFF. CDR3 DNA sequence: TGTGCCAGCAGCCAAGGTCTAGCGGGACTAAACAATGAGCAGTTCTTC.

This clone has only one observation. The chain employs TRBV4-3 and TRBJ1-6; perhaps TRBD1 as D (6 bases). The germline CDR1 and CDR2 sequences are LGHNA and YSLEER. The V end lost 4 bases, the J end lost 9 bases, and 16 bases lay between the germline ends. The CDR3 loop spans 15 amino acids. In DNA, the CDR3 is TGCGCCAGCAGCCCGAGGACCCAAGGGGGTTCACCCCTCCACTTT. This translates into CASSPRTQGGSPLHF.

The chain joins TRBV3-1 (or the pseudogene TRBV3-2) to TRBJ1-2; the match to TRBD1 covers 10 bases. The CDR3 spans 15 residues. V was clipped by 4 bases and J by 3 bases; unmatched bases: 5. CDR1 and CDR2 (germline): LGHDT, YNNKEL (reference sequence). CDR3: CASSPTGGLHYGYTF. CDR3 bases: TGTGCCAGCAGCCCGACAGGGGGCCTTCACTATGGCTACACCTTC.

The CDR3 sequence: CASSQPQRAGGHSLGEQYF. The CDR3 DNA follows: TGTGCCAGCAGCCAACCTCAGAGAGCGGGAGGCCACAGCCTAGGCGAGCAGTACTTC. V usage is TRBV4-2 and J usage is TRBJ2-7; 9 nucleotides align to TRBD2. The V segment lost 2 bases and the J segment 6 bases; nucleotides outside the gene matches: 20. Per germline, CDR1 LGHNA and CDR2 YNFKEQ. CDR3 length: 19 amino acids.

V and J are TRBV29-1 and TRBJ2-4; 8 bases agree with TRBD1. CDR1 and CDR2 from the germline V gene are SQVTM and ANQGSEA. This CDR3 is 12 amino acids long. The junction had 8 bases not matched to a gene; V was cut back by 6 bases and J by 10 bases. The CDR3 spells CSVQTGDLIQYF. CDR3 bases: TGCAGCGTCCAGACAGGGGACCTTATTCAGTACTTC.

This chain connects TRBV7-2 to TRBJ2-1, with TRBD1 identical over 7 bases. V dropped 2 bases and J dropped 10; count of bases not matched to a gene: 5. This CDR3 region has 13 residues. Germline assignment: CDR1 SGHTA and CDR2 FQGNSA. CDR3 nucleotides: TGTGCCAGCAGCTTACACAGGGGAAACGAGCAGTTCTTC. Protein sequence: CASSLHRGNEQFF.